The sequence of this TCR beta chain was determined in a study of blood T cell repertoires in COVID-19. Study as a whole: Sites across the United States, Italy and Spain contributed samples from acute and convalescent COVID-19. T cells, B-cell-depleted T cells, or PBMCs supplied cDNA or gDNA.

Clones were read by immunoSEQ multiplex PCR, and TCRdb kept only the in-frame ones, dropping some. Seen here are approximately 120,000 clones, 85% to 90% observed once, and the top ten hold approximately 1.1%. V shed 10 bases, J shed 4 bases, and the junction held 8 bases outside the gene matches. CDR1 MNHEY and CDR2 SVGAGI come from the germline V gene. CDR3 length equals 13 residues. The chain carries TRBV6-5 and TRBJ1-1, with TRBD1 matching over 8 bases. The clonotype comes from a human donor in a cohort sampled during active COVID-19. The sequenced sample was peripheral blood. This CDR3 is CANEDREGTEAFF. The CDR3 DNA reads TGTGCCAACGAGGACAGGGAGGGCACTGAAGCTTTCTTT.